These T cell receptor beta chains were read from a single sample in a study of metastatic and nonmetastatic thyroid tumors. TCRdb re-analyzed the PCR reads using MiXCR. The data show 60,000 to 85,000 clones, 18% seen once. What was sequenced was blood. These receptor sequences come from a female donor with papillary thyroid cancer or a benign thyroid nodule (not recorded which). Some clones in this sample may be carry-over from other donors' samples. CDR3s include the opening cysteine and the closing phenylalanine or tryptophan. A D gene is named only where the DNA matches it firmly. Expanded clones get a size class; other rows say once, few or many, or leave the size out.

v_gene	d_gene	abundance	j_gene	CDR3aa	CDR3nt
TRBV9	TRBD1	many	TRBJ1-6	CASSVGTGSNSPLHF	TGTGCCAGCAGCGTAGGGACAGGAAGTAATTCACCCCTCCACTTT
TRBV20-1	.	many	TRBJ2-7	CSVRTSGGHEQYF	TGCAGTGTAAGGACCTCGGGGGGCCACGAGCAGTACTTC
TRBV6-1	.	many	TRBJ2-4	CASSWGEAKNIQYF	TGTGCCAGCAGTTGGGGGGAGGCCAAAAACATTCAGTACTTC
TRBV19	.	many	TRBJ1-4	CASSTPTGGNEKLFF	TGTGCCAGTAGTACGCCCACCGGGGGGAATGAAAAACTGTTTTTT
TRBV20-1	.	many	TRBJ2-7	CRAPGIFYEQYF	TGCAGGGCCCCAGGGATCTTCTACGAGCAGTACTTC
TRBV19	.	many	TRBJ2-1	CASSIGNNEQFF	TGTGCCAGTAGTATCGGGAACAATGAGCAGTTCTTC
TRBV14	TRBD2	many	TRBJ2-1	CASSQDRSGRAPYNEQFF	TGTGCCAGCAGCCAAGATAGGAGCGGGAGGGCCCCCTACAATGAGCAGTTCTTC
TRBV20-1	.	.	TRBJ1-2	CSARTDGDYGYTF	TGCAGTGCTAGGACTGACGGCGACTATGGCTACACCTTC
TRBV12-3/TRBV12-4	TRBD1	few	TRBJ1-4	CASSPPGTEEKMFF	TGTGCCAGCAGTCCCCCCGGGACAGAAGAAAAAATGTTTTTT
TRBV7-3	.	many	TRBJ1-4	CASSLGSATNEKLFF	TGTGCCAGCAGCTTAGGGAGCGCAACTAATGAAAAACTGTTTTTT
TRBV27	.	many	TRBJ2-1	CASSSKRSSYNEQFF	TGTGCCAGCAGTTCTAAGCGGTCCTCCTACAATGAGCAGTTCTTC
TRBV10-1	.	many	TRBJ2-1	CASSDPGHNNEQFF	TGCGCCAGCAGTGATCCCGGACACAACAATGAGCAGTTCTTC
TRBV4-1	TRBD1	many	TRBJ1-5	CASSQDPTGGDQPQHF	TGCGCCAGCAGCCAAGATCCCACAGGGGGAGATCAGCCCCAGCATTTT
TRBV13	.	many	TRBJ1-6	CASSLRGRSPLHF	TGTGCCAGCAGCTTGAGGGGACGGTCACCCCTCCACTTT
TRBV12-3/TRBV12-4	.	many	TRBJ1-5	CASSPTDNQPQHF	TGTGCCAGCAGTCCGACGGATAATCAGCCCCAGCATTTT
TRBV19	.	few	TRBJ1-2	CASESGVYGYTF	TGTGCCAGTGAGAGCGGGGTTTATGGCTACACCTTC
TRBV7-9	.	once	TRBJ2-2	CASSSGGELFF	TGTGCCAGCAGCTCGGGCGGGGAGCTGTTTTTT
TRBV6-6	.	.	TRBJ2-4	CASSYSPLAKNIQYF	TGTGCCAGCAGTTACAGTCCTCTAGCCAAAAACATTCAGTACTTC
TRBV12-3/TRBV12-4	.	many	TRBJ1-5	CASGKGDSNQPQHF	TGTGCCAGCGGAAAGGGAGATAGCAATCAGCCCCAGCATTTT
TRBV3-1	.	many	TRBJ2-2	CASSQDLGSSTGELFF	TGTGCCAGCAGCCAAGACTTGGGGTCGAGCACCGGGGAGCTGTTTTTT
TRBV19	.	many	TRBJ1-1	CASSIRTAVGNTEAFF	TGTGCCAGTAGTATCCGGACGGCGGTGGGGAACACTGAAGCTTTCTTT
TRBV27	.	many	TRBJ1-5	CASSLRQSNRPQHF	TGTGCCAGCAGTCTTCGACAGAGCAATCGGCCCCAGCATTTT
TRBV20-1	.	many	TRBJ1-2	CSAGPKGWVGYTF	TGCAGTGCCGGCCCGAAGGGGTGGGTGGGCTACACCTTC
TRBV20-1	.	many	TRBJ1-6	CSAAPGTVGNSPLHF	TGCAGTGCGGCCCCTGGGACGGTGGGGAATTCACCCCTCCACTTT
TRBV7-9	.	.	TRBJ2-7	CASSLDGGLYEQYF	TGTGCCAGCAGCTTAGACGGGGGTCTCTACGAGCAGTACTTC
TRBV30	.	.	TRBJ1-1	CAWSWKGGPRAFF	TGTGCCTGGAGTTGGAAAGGGGGGCCTCGAGCTTTCTTT
TRBV7-7	TRBD2	many	TRBJ2-1	CASSSGLALYNEQFF	TGTGCTAGCAGCTCGGGACTAGCGCTCTACAATGAGCAGTTCTTC
TRBV10-3	.	few	TRBJ2-7	CAISESASLYEQYF	TGTGCCATCAGTGAGTCGGCCAGTCTATACGAGCAGTACTTC
TRBV2	.	many	TRBJ1-5	CASSGDGANQPQHF	TGTGCCAGCAGCGGAGACGGGGCTAATCAGCCCCAGCATTTT
TRBV5-1	TRBD1	.	TRBJ2-7	CASSLAYLTGGTYEQYF	TGCGCCAGCAGCTTGGCCTATCTCACAGGGGGTACCTACGAGCAGTACTTC
TRBV4-1	.	many	TRBJ1-1	CASSQGAGVNTEAFF	TGCGCCAGCAGCCAAGGAGCTGGGGTGAACACTGAAGCTTTCTTT
TRBV7-8	.	.	TRBJ2-7	CASSLMRGVLYEQYF	TGTGCCAGCAGCTTAATGAGGGGAGTTCTTTACGAGCAGTACTTC
TRBV28	.	many	TRBJ2-7	CASSLLQDPRYEQYF	TGTGCCAGCAGTTTATTACAAGACCCACGCTACGAGCAGTACTTC
TRBV30	TRBD2	few	TRBJ2-3	CSSRLAPIDTQYF	TGTTCATCCCGACTAGCGCCCATTGATACGCAGTATTTT
TRBV18	.	many	TRBJ1-1	CASYRQDHLNTEAFF	TGTGCCAGTTACCGACAGGACCACCTGAACACTGAAGCTTTCTTT
TRBV5-1	.	many	TRBJ1-1	CASSWPVGDMNTEAFF	TGCGCCAGCAGCTGGCCGGTTGGGGATATGAACACTGAAGCTTTCTTT
TRBV18	.	many	TRBJ2-7	CASSPQSAGYEQYF	TGTGCCAGCTCACCACAGTCGGCAGGCTACGAGCAGTACTTC
TRBV2	TRBD1	many	TRBJ1-1	CASLIRGLTEAFF	TGTGCCAGTCTTATCAGGGGGCTCACTGAAGCTTTCTTT
TRBV3-1	.	many	TRBJ1-4	CASSQGEHRNREKLFF	TGTGCCAGCAGCCAAGGGGAACATCGGAATCGCGAAAAACTGTTTTTT
TRBV18	TRBD1	many	TRBJ2-7	CASSQNRDSYYEQYF	TGTGCCAGCTCACAAAACCGGGACAGCTACTACGAGCAGTACTTC
TRBV28	.	many	TRBJ2-1	CASSTRRATGVNEQFF	TGTGCCAGCAGTACCCGACGCGCCACTGGAGTCAATGAGCAGTTCTTC
TRBV20-1	TRBD2	many	TRBJ2-3	CSARAASGRADTDTQYF	TGCAGTGCTAGGGCGGCTAGCGGGAGGGCCGACACAGATACGCAGTATTTT
TRBV7-9	.	many	TRBJ2-7	CASSLGLNSYEQYF	TGTGCCAGCAGCTTAGGGTTAAACTCCTACGAGCAGTACTTC
TRBV19	.	.	TRBJ2-1	CASNEQGPYNEQFF	TGTGCCAGTAATGAACAGGGCCCATACAATGAGCAGTTCTTC
TRBV12-3/TRBV12-4	.	many	TRBJ2-7	CASSFAFEQYF	TGTGCCAGCAGTTTTGCCTTCGAGCAGTACTTC
TRBV6-5	.	few	TRBJ2-1	CASSFSVWGAEQFF	TGTGCCAGCAGTTTTTCCGTTTGGGGTGCTGAGCAGTTCTTC
TRBV24-1	.	many	TRBJ1-2	CATSDYTGNYGYTF	TGTGCCACCAGTGATTATACGGGGAATTATGGCTACACCTTC
TRBV18	TRBD2	.	TRBJ2-1	CASSKRTSATYNEQFF	TGTGCCAGCTCAAAAAGGACTAGTGCGACTTACAATGAGCAGTTCTTC
TRBV6-1	TRBD1	.	TRBJ1-2	CASSFVRTGGGYGYTF	TGTGCCAGCAGTTTCGTCCGGACAGGGGGGGGCTATGGCTACACCTTC
TRBV14	.	.	TRBJ1-2	CASSQVAHYNYGYTF	TGTGCCAGCAGCCAAGTCGCTCATTATAACTATGGCTACACCTTC
TRBV15	.	many	TRBJ2-2	CATGRGHTGELFF	TGTGCCACCGGGCGGGGTCACACCGGGGAGCTGTTTTTT
TRBV5-1	.	.	TRBJ1-4	CASRDGQKGEKLFF	TGCGCCAGCAGGGACGGGCAGAAAGGCGAAAAACTGTTTTTT
TRBV28	.	.	TRBJ1-1	CASSYPDYTEAFF	TGTGCCAGCAGTTACCCGGACTACACTGAAGCTTTCTTT
TRBV7-8	.	many	TRBJ2-7	CASSLGGVSYEQYF	TGTGCCAGCAGCTTGGGCGGGGTCTCCTACGAGCAGTACTTC
TRBV27	.	many	TRBJ2-2	CASSLGTGVISGELLF	TGTGCCAGCAGTTTAGGGACAGGCGTTATTAGCGGGGAGCTGCTTTTT
TRBV6-1	.	few	TRBJ1-4	CASSDRTRNEKLFF	TGTGCCAGCAGTGATAGGACTCGTAATGAAAAACTGTTTTTT
TRBV6-1	.	few	TRBJ1-2	CASVTVGSGYTF	TGTGCCAGCGTGACGGTGGGGTCGGGCTACACCTTC
TRBV11-3	TRBD1	.	TRBJ1-1	CASSLRTGYNTEAFF	TGTGCCAGCAGCTTACGGACAGGTTATAACACTGAAGCTTTCTTT
TRBV30	.	many	TRBJ2-1	CAWSVRRSYNEQFF	TGTGCCTGGAGTGTACGGCGATCTTACAATGAGCAGTTCTTC